Described below is a single T cell receptor (beta chain) sequence and its context. Some clones are missing from TCRdb's copy, which holds only in-frame ones; the method was immunoSEQ multiplex PCR. This sample has hundreds of thousands of clones, with approximately 90% found just once. The V and J ends lost 0 bases and 3 bases, in that order; junction bases with no gene match: 3. The CDR3 consists of 16 residues. Germline CDR1 reads SGHDN; CDR2 reads FVKESK. These data are taken from a study of blood T cell repertoires in COVID-19. Study information: COVID-19 samples from acute and convalescent phases originated in the United States, Italy and Spain. T cells, B-cell-depleted T cells, or PBMCs supplied cDNA or gDNA.

Sequences were obtained from peripheral blood. This clonotype was obtained from a woman aged 30 to 39 with active or convalescent COVID-19. The chain couples TRBV14 to TRBJ2-2, with TRBD2 identical over 8 bases. CDR3 loop: CASSQEAGVYTGELFF. The CDR3 DNA follows: TGTGCCAGCAGCCAAGAAGCGGGGGTTTACACCGGGGAGCTGTTTTTT. The full variable domain, its missing parts supplied by reference TRBV14 and TRBJ2-2, is EAGVTQFPSHSVIEKGQTVTLRCDPISGHDNLYWYRRVMGKEIKFLLHFVKESKQDESGMPNNRFLAERTGGTYSTLKVQPAELEDSGVYFCASSQEAGVYTGELFFGEGSRLTVL.